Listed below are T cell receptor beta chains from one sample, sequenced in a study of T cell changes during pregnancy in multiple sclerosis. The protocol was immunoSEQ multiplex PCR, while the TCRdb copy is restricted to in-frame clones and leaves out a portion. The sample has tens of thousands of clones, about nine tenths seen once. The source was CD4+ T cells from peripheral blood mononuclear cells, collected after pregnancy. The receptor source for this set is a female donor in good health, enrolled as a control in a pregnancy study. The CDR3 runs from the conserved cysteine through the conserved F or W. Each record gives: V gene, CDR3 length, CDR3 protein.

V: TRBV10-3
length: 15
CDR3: CAISESMGQLYEQYF

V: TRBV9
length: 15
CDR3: CASSVVGVNTGELFF

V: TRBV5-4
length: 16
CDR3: CASSLLSASGSYEQFF

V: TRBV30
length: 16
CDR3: CAWSLGTSGRYNEQFF

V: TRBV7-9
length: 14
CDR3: CASSLGGRSDTQYF

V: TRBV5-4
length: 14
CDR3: CASSLAGLNYGYTF

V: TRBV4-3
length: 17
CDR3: CASSQILTSGGDNEQFF

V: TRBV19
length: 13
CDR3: CASSIRDNQPQHF

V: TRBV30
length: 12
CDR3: CAWESGPDTQYF

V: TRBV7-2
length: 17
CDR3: CASSSGTGTFSGNTIYF

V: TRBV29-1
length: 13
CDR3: CSEKASGGNEQFF

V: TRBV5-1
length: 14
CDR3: CASTRDTRNTEAFF

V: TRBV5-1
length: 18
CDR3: CASSLGPTGGGGGNIQYF

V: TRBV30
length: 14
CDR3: CAWRDSGRALTQYF